The rows below give T cell receptor beta chains drawn from one sample of a study of T cells after yellow fever vaccination. TCRdb used MiXCR to reprocess the 5' RACE reads, holding one entry per CDR3 protein. Among some 350,000 distinct CDR3 sequences, approximately 5.7% were seen once, and the ten largest hold approximately 16%. The specimen comprised PBMCs, sampled 5 days after the yellow fever booster vaccination. The receptor source for this set is a man younger than 40 who received the YFV17D yellow fever vaccine. Both conserved end residues are part of each CDR3. A D gene is named only where the DNA matches it firmly. A row's size may be missing; if present it is once, few, many or a size class.

clone size	J gene	D gene	V gene	CDR3 DNA	CDR3 protein
NA	TRBJ2-7	NA	TRBV7-2	TGTGCCAGCAGACGGGACCTCTACGAGCAGTACTTC	CASRRDLYEQYF
many	TRBJ2-5	TRBD1	TRBV7-2	TGTGCCAGCAGCTTTGGGACAGGGAAAGAGACCCAGTACTTC	CASSFGTGKETQYF
NA	TRBJ2-7	NA	TRBV7-2	TGTGCCAGCAGCTTACAGTGGGGTTACGAGCAGTACTTC	CASSLQWGYEQYF
NA	TRBJ2-7	NA	TRBV19	TGTGCCAGTAGTATAGGCGAGGGGACGTCCTACGAGCAGTACTTC	CASSIGEGTSYEQYF
many	TRBJ2-7	NA	TRBV20-1	TGCAGTGCTAGAGCTGCCGGGACCAAGAACTACGAGCAGTACTTC	CSARAAGTKNYEQYF
few	TRBJ2-2	TRBD1	TRBV6-5	TGTGCCAGCAGTTACCTATTTCAGGGGGCATTGAGCGGGGAGCTGTTTTTT	CASSYLFQGALSGELFF
few	TRBJ1-3	NA	TRBV5-1	TGCGCCAGCAGCAACGGACAGAATGGAAACACCATATATTTT	CASSNGQNGNTIYF
many	TRBJ2-5	NA	TRBV5-1	TGCGCCAGCAGTTGGGATGGGGCACTACAAGAGACCCAGTACTTC	CASSWDGALQETQYF
many	TRBJ2-7	TRBD1	TRBV7-9	TGTGCCAGCAGCTCGACAGGGGGGTACGAGCAGTACTTC	CASSSTGGYEQYF
few	TRBJ2-7	NA	TRBV7-9	TGTGCCAGCAGCTCACGAGGGGACTTCTCCTACGAGCAGTACTTC	CASSSRGDFSYEQYF
many	TRBJ1-2	TRBD1	TRBV27	TGTGCCAGCAGTTCCACAGGGGGTGGCGGCTACACCTTC	CASSSTGGGGYTF
NA	TRBJ2-7	TRBD1	TRBV15	TGTGCCACCAGCTTGGACAGGGTAGTCTACGAGCAGTACTTC	CATSLDRVVYEQYF
few	TRBJ2-7	TRBD1	TRBV29-1	TGCAGCGTTCGACAGGGGGCCTACGAGCAGTACTTC	CSVRQGAYEQYF
NA	TRBJ2-5	NA	TRBV7-2	TGTGCCAGCAGCTTATTTGGTGGGGGGGAGACCCAGTACTTC	CASSLFGGGETQYF
NA	TRBJ2-3	NA	TRBV10-2	TGCGCCAGCAGTGAGTCGGCGGGCGTCACAGATACGCAGTATTTT	CASSESAGVTDTQYF
few	TRBJ2-7	TRBD2	TRBV27	TGTGCCAGCAGAACTAGCGGGAGGATGAACGAGCAGTACTTC	CASRTSGRMNEQYF
NA	TRBJ1-5	NA	TRBV12-3/TRBV12-4	TGTGCCAGCAAAACTGGGGCCTCGACAGATAGCAATCAGCCCCAGCATTTT	CASKTGASTDSNQPQHF
many	TRBJ2-2	NA	TRBV6-2/TRBV6-3	TGTGCCAGCAGTTCAACTTACACCGGGGAGCTGTTTTTT	CASSSTYTGELFF
NA	TRBJ2-1	NA	TRBV5-1	TGCGCCAGCAGCTCTACCGGGGCCTTCGGGGGCGAGCAGTTCTTC	CASSSTGAFGGEQFF
NA	TRBJ2-7	TRBD1	TRBV2	TGTGCCAGCAACTCAGGGGGCCTCTACCAGCAGTACTTC	CASNSGGLYQQYF
many	TRBJ2-3	TRBD1	TRBV5-1	TGCGCCAGCAGCTACCGGACAGGGGACACAGATACGCAGTATTTT	CASSYRTGDTDTQYF
NA	TRBJ2-7	NA	TRBV15	TGTGCCACCAGCAGAGATTGGGAGATCCCCTACGAGCAGTACTTC	CATSRDWEIPYEQYF
few	TRBJ2-4	TRBD2	TRBV20-1	TGCAGTGCCCTGCGCTCGGGGTCTAGCGGGGGGCCCCCCGTAGCCAAAAACATTCAGTACTTC	CSALRSGSSGGPPVAKNIQYF
many	TRBJ2-1	NA	TRBV29-1	TGCAGCGTTGGAGATAGAGGTCTCGAGCAGTTCTTC	CSVGDRGLEQFF
few	TRBJ2-7	TRBD2	TRBV7-2	TGTGCCAGCAGCTCCTATGGGACTAGCAGCTACGAGCAGTACTTC	CASSSYGTSSYEQYF
many	TRBJ2-5	NA	TRBV11-2	TGTGCCAGCAGCGAAACGCTCCTTCAAGAGACCCAGTACTTC	CASSETLLQETQYF
few	TRBJ2-1	NA	TRBV20-1	TGCAGTGCTAGAGACTTAGGGACTCCCTACAATGAGCAGTTCTTC	CSARDLGTPYNEQFF
many	TRBJ2-5	NA	TRBV7-2	TGTGCCAGCAGCGTAGCGAGTTCCCAAGAGACCCAGTACTTC	CASSVASSQETQYF
NA	TRBJ2-5	NA	TRBV7-2	TGTGCCAGCAGCCGTGGGACACCTAGGAACCAAGAGACCCAGTACTTC	CASSRGTPRNQETQYF
NA	TRBJ2-3	NA	TRBV7-8	TGTGCCAGCAGCTTAGGGGCGACTAGTTATTATACGCAGTATTTT	CASSLGATSYYTQYF
few	TRBJ2-6	TRBD2	TRBV11-2	TGTGCCAGCAGCTCTCTCTTTAGCGGGCTGGGTGGGGCCAACGTCCTGACTTTC	CASSSLFSGLGGANVLTF
few	TRBJ2-7	TRBD2	TRBV2	TGTGCCAGCAGAGCCGCCGGGACTAACTCCTACGAGCAGTACTTC	CASRAAGTNSYEQYF
NA	TRBJ2-5	NA	TRBV6-2/TRBV6-3	TGTGCCAGCAGTCGGTCACGTAACCAAGAGACCCAGTACTTC	CASSRSRNQETQYF
many	TRBJ2-5	TRBD1	TRBV15	TGTGCCACCAGCAGACCATTAGGACGGGGACAGGGAGAGCAAGAGACCCAGTACTTC	CATSRPLGRGQGEQETQYF
few	TRBJ2-2	TRBD1	TRBV25-1	TGTGCCAGCAGTGGGATGACAGGGGCCCCCGGGGAGCTGTTTTTT	CASSGMTGAPGELFF
many	TRBJ2-1	TRBD2	TRBV14	TGTGCCAGCAGCCAAGAGGAACCTAGCGGGATGGCGAATGAGCAGTTCTTC	CASSQEEPSGMANEQFF
few	TRBJ2-5	NA	TRBV5-4	TGTGCCAGCAGCTTTTCCGAGAGGGAGACCCAGTACTTC	CASSFSERETQYF
many	TRBJ2-1	NA	TRBV11-2	TGTGCCAGCAGCCTTACAACCAGGGGTACCACTAATGAGCAGTTCTTC	CASSLTTRGTTNEQFF
few	TRBJ1-2	NA	TRBV19	TGTGCCACCTGCAAAGGGGGACTGAGCTATGGCTACACCTTC	CATCKGGLSYGYTF
few	TRBJ1-1	NA	TRBV5-1	TGCGCCAGCAGCGCGGGACAACAGAACACTGAAGCTTTCTTT	CASSAGQQNTEAFF
NA	TRBJ2-3	TRBD2	TRBV29-1	TGCAGCGCCTGTTCGGGGCCGGGACTAGCGGGAACGACGGTGGAATGGTATACGCAGTATTTT	CSACSGPGLAGTTVEWYTQYF
NA	TRBJ2-1	TRBD2	TRBV6-5	TGTGCCAGCAGATTAGCGGGAGGGGTCCACAATGAGCAGTTCTTC	CASRLAGGVHNEQFF
NA	TRBJ2-1	NA	TRBV30	TGTGCCTGGAATTTCAAGAATGAGCAGTTCTTC	CAWNFKNEQFF
NA	TRBJ1-1	NA	TRBV12-3/TRBV12-4	TGTGCCAGCAGTTTAGCAGGGGAGGATACTGAAGCTTTCTTT	CASSLAGEDTEAFF
many	TRBJ2-7	NA	TRBV11-2	TGTGCCAGCAGCCTCCTTCCGACCTACGAGCAGTACTTC	CASSLLPTYEQYF
many	TRBJ2-5	NA	TRBV6-1	TGTGCCAGCAGCCGAACTAGGTACCAAGAGACCCAGTACTTC	CASSRTRYQETQYF
many	TRBJ2-3	NA	TRBV5-1	TGCGCCAGCAGCCCGCTACTGGCGGGTCGGGGGACAGATACGCAGTATTTT	CASSPLLAGRGTDTQYF
few	TRBJ2-1	TRBD1	TRBV18	TGTGCCAGCTCAGGACAGGGCCATCTCTTGGGCAATGAGCAGTTCTTC	CASSGQGHLLGNEQFF
many	TRBJ2-7	NA	TRBV20-1	TGCAGTGCTAGAGGTTCCCGCGTTCGGAACGAGCAGTACTTC	CSARGSRVRNEQYF
NA	TRBJ2-4	TRBD2	TRBV5-4	TGTGCCAGCAGCCGGGGGGTGACAGACAAAAACATTCAGTACTTC	CASSRGVTDKNIQYF
NA	TRBJ2-1	NA	TRBV6-2/TRBV6-3	TGTGCCAGCATTCACTATTCCGGGAGAAAGGATGAGCAGTTCTTC	CASIHYSGRKDEQFF
NA	TRBJ2-7	NA	TRBV20-1	TGCAGTGCTAGAGAGAGGGTAACCTACGAGCAGTACTTC	CSARERVTYEQYF
NA	TRBJ1-1	TRBD1	TRBV11-2	TGTGCCAGCAGCTTCGGCCGGCACAGGGGAGGCACTGAAGCTTTCTTT	CASSFGRHRGGTEAFF
many	TRBJ2-7	NA	TRBV29-1	TGCAGCGTTGAAGAAGCGGAGGTGTACGAGCAGTACTTC	CSVEEAEVYEQYF
many	TRBJ2-1	NA	TRBV7-6	TGTGCCAGCAGCTTCGTTGGGAGCTCCTACAATGAGCAGTTCTTC	CASSFVGSSYNEQFF
NA	TRBJ2-3	NA	TRBV24-1	TGTGCCACCAGTGATATTGTCCCGGATACGCAGTATTTT	CATSDIVPDTQYF
NA	TRBJ2-1	TRBD1	TRBV24-1	TGTGCCACCAGTGATGGGACAGGACGTTTGGATGAGCAGTTCTTC	CATSDGTGRLDEQFF
many	TRBJ2-1	TRBD2	TRBV10-3	TGTGCCATAACAACTAGCGGGAGGAACGATGAGCAGTTCTTC	CAITTSGRNDEQFF
NA	TRBJ1-2	TRBD1	TRBV15	TGTGCCACCAGCAGAGATCGGGACAGGGCGCTTTTCTATGGCTACACCTTC	CATSRDRDRALFYGYTF